The sequence of this T cell receptor beta chain was determined in a study of identical twins. This clonotype has just a few counts. The CDR3 loop spans 15 amino acids. Deletions cut 6 bases from V and 6 bases from J, with 18 bases between. TCRdb independently ran MiXCR on the 5' RACE reads; one entry per CDR3 protein. This sample has some 690,000 distinct CDR3 sequences, with 21% found just once. These records were also assigned to another study, of T cells expressing NK-cell markers.

V usage is TRBV12-3 or TRBV12-4 and J usage is TRBJ2-1; no clear D. This TCR derives from a woman aged 18-29 years in good health. Sequenced: PBMCs. CDR3 DNA sequence: TGTGCCAGCAGATCGGAACGTATGAATCCCAATGAGCAGTTCTTC. Translated: CASRSERMNPNEQFF.